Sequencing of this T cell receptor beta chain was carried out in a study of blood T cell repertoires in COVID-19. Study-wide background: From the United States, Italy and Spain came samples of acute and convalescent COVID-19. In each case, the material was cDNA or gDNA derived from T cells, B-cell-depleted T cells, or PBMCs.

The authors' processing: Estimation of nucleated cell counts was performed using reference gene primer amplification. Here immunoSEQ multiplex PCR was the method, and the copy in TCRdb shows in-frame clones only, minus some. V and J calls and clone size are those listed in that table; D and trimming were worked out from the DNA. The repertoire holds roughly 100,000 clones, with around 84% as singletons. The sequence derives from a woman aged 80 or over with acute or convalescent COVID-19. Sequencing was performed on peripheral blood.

The chain's CDR3 is CASSYSTELPNTEAFF. In DNA form, the CDR3 reads TGTGCCAGCAGTTACAGCACAGAGCTACCGAACACTGAAGCTTTCTTT. This sequence joins TRBV6-2 or TRBV6-3 and TRBJ1-1; D remains unclear. Germline V gene sequence: CDR1 MNHEY, CDR2 SVGEGT. Trimming took off 2 bases at V and 1 base at J, with 14 bases between the two ends. The length of the CDR3 is 16 residues.